Listed below are T cell receptor beta chains from one sample, sequenced in a study of cytomegalovirus exposure and HLA in healthy donors. Libraries were prepared by immunoSEQ multiplex PCR; TCRdb keeps only in-frame clonotypes and omits some of them. The data show approximately 120,000 clones, 73% seen once. Specimen: PBMCs. The origin of the receptors is a man aged 60 to 69 in good health and CMV-seropositive. Both conserved end residues are part of each CDR3. The D gene is left open where the match is weak. Clone size is given for some rows only: seen once, a few or many times, or a class if the clone is expanded.

D: TRBD2
length: 15
size: -
J: TRBJ2-7
V: TRBV27
DNA: TGTGCCAGCAAAATACTAGCGGGGGACTTCTACGAGCAGTACTTC
CDR3: CASKILAGDFYEQYF

D: -
length: 13
size: -
J: TRBJ1-4
V: TRBV5-6
DNA: TGTGCCAGCAGTGGACAGCCAAATGAAAAACTGTTTTTT
CDR3: CASSGQPNEKLFF

D: TRBD2
length: 14
size: -
J: TRBJ2-7
V: TRBV6-5
DNA: TGTGCCAGCAACCCCTACGGGAGGAACGACGAGCAGTACTTC
CDR3: CASNPYGRNDEQYF

D: -
length: 14
size: -
J: TRBJ2-5
V: TRBV9
DNA: TGTGCCAGCAGCGAATACGGGACTCAAGAGACCCAGTACTTC
CDR3: CASSEYGTQETQYF

D: TRBD1
length: 14
size: -
J: TRBJ2-2
V: TRBV7-9
DNA: TGTGCCAGCAGCTTGGGACAGGGTGCCGGGGAGCTGTTTTTT
CDR3: CASSLGQGAGELFF

D: TRBD1
length: 16
size: -
J: TRBJ2-5
V: TRBV10-3
DNA: TGTGCCATCAGGGGACAGGGAACGGCTAACCAAGAGACCCAGTACTTC
CDR3: CAIRGQGTANQETQYF

D: -
length: 13
size: few
J: TRBJ1-2
V: TRBV14
DNA: TGTGCCAGCAGCCAGGGCTTGGCCTATGGCTACACCTTC
CDR3: CASSQGLAYGYTF

D: -
length: 15
size: few
J: TRBJ2-5
V: TRBV7-7
DNA: TGTGCTAGCAGCTTGAGGGCAGGGGTCCAAGAGACCCAGTACTTC
CDR3: CASSLRAGVQETQYF

D: TRBD2
length: 16
size: -
J: TRBJ2-7
V: TRBV10-2
DNA: TGCGCCAGCTCTACGTTAGAGCGGGGGGGTGCCTACGAGCAGTACTTC
CDR3: CASSTLERGGAYEQYF

D: TRBD2
length: 19
size: -
J: TRBJ2-3
V: TRBV7-3
DNA: TGTGCCAGCAGCTTAAGGCCCCCAACTAGCGGGGGAGGGGGAGATACGCAGTATTTT
CDR3: CASSLRPPTSGGGGDTQYF

D: -
length: 13
size: -
J: TRBJ2-7
V: TRBV5-1
DNA: TGCGCCAGCAGCTTATTATCCGGCTACGAGCAGTACTTC
CDR3: CASSLLSGYEQYF

D: -
length: 15
size: -
J: TRBJ2-3
V: TRBV29-1
DNA: TGCAGCGTGGTGGAGTTGACGGGACTCACAGATACGCAGTATTTT
CDR3: CSVVELTGLTDTQYF

D: -
length: 14
size: -
J: TRBJ2-5
V: TRBV7-9
DNA: TGTTCCAGCCGAAGTCCCTATTCACAAGAGACCCAGTACTTC
CDR3: CSSRSPYSQETQYF

D: -
length: 14
size: -
J: TRBJ2-3
V: TRBV25-1
DNA: TGTGCCAGCAGTGAATCCATTAGCACAGATACGCAGTATTTT
CDR3: CASSESISTDTQYF

D: TRBD1
length: 14
size: -
J: TRBJ1-3
V: TRBV2
DNA: TGTGCCAGCAGGGACAGGGGCGCTGGAAACACCATATATTTT
CDR3: CASRDRGAGNTIYF

D: TRBD1
length: 14
size: -
J: TRBJ2-3
V: TRBV5-1
DNA: TGCGCCAGCAGCGGTAAGACAGGGGCAGATACGCAGTATTTT
CDR3: CASSGKTGADTQYF

D: -
length: 16
size: few
J: TRBJ2-1
V: TRBV28
DNA: TGTGCCAGCAGAAACTCGGGGGGCGCATCCTACAATGAGCAGTTCTTC
CDR3: CASRNSGGASYNEQFF

D: TRBD2
length: 15
size: -
J: TRBJ2-7
V: TRBV11-2
DNA: TGTGCCAGCAGCTTCGTGTTCGGGGGGGAATTCGAGCAGTACTTC
CDR3: CASSFVFGGEFEQYF

D: TRBD1
length: 14
size: -
J: TRBJ2-7
V: TRBV25-1
DNA: TGTGCCAGCAGTGGGACAGGGATCGTATACGAGCAGTACTTC
CDR3: CASSGTGIVYEQYF

D: -
length: 13
size: -
J: TRBJ2-2
V: TRBV6-6
DNA: TGTGCCAGCAGACCCAGCGGAACCGGGGAGCTGTTTTTT
CDR3: CASRPSGTGELFF

D: TRBD1
length: 13
size: few
J: TRBJ1-5
V: TRBV19
DNA: TGTGCCAGTAAAATACAGGGGAATCGGCCCCAGCATTTT
CDR3: CASKIQGNRPQHF

D: -
length: 15
size: few
J: TRBJ2-4
V: TRBV2
DNA: TGTGCCAGCAGTGAAGCGTCAGGCACCAAAAACATTCAGTACTTC
CDR3: CASSEASGTKNIQYF

D: TRBD2
length: 17
size: -
J: TRBJ2-2
V: TRBV9
DNA: TGTGCCAGCAGCGACCGTAGCGGGGGGGCCAACACCGGGGAGCTGTTTTTT
CDR3: CASSDRSGGANTGELFF

D: -
length: 15
size: -
J: TRBJ1-4
V: TRBV6-1
DNA: TGTGCCAGCAGTGCTTCGCGGGGGCTGAGTGAAAAACTGTTTTTT
CDR3: CASSASRGLSEKLFF

D: TRBD1
length: 14
size: -
J: TRBJ2-7
V: TRBV5-1
DNA: TGCGCCAGCGGGACCGGGACAGGGGCCTACGAGCAGTACTTC
CDR3: CASGTGTGAYEQYF

D: -
length: 18
size: -
J: TRBJ1-2
V: TRBV21-1
DNA: TGTGCCAGCAGCAAAAATTTACCGGGGGGGCAGGGCCACATAGGCTACACCTTC
CDR3: CASSKNLPGGQGHIGYTF

D: -
length: 14
size: once
J: TRBJ2-3
V: TRBV7-9
DNA: TGTTCCAGCAGCTTGGGCGAGGAGGGAGATACGCAGTATTTT
CDR3: CSSSLGEEGDTQYF

D: -
length: 14
size: -
J: TRBJ1-5
V: TRBV6-1
DNA: TGTGCCAGCAGCGAGGGTTGGAGCAATCAGCCCCAGCATTTT
CDR3: CASSEGWSNQPQHF

D: -
length: 15
size: -
J: TRBJ2-7
V: TRBV7-8
DNA: TGTGCCAGCAGCTCCCAAATCCAGGTCCGCTACGAGCAGTACTTC
CDR3: CASSSQIQVRYEQYF

D: -
length: 15
size: few
J: TRBJ1-1
V: TRBV6-4
DNA: TGTGCCAGCAGTCTTCTGGGGGGGGGTGGAACTGAAGCTTTCTTT
CDR3: CASSLLGGGGTEAFF

D: -
length: 12
size: once
J: TRBJ2-7
V: TRBV13
DNA: TGTGCCAGCAGGGGGGGGGCTTACGAGCAGTACTTC
CDR3: CASRGGAYEQYF

D: -
length: 11
size: -
J: TRBJ1-1
V: TRBV30
DNA: TGTGCCTGGAGTCCAGGCGGGGTGGCTTTCTTT
CDR3: CAWSPGGVAFF

D: TRBD2
length: 16
size: -
J: TRBJ2-7
V: TRBV2
DNA: TGTGCCAGCACCCGAAGGGTAGCGGGGTTCTCCTACGAGCAGTACTTC
CDR3: CASTRRVAGFSYEQYF

D: -
length: 14
size: -
J: TRBJ2-3
V: TRBV6-1
DNA: TGTGCCAGCAGTGTGGGCAGGGGCACAGATACGCAGTATTTT
CDR3: CASSVGRGTDTQYF

D: -
length: 17
size: once
J: TRBJ1-1
V: TRBV10-2
DNA: TGCGCCAGCAGTGAGTCGAGCTTGTGGGGAGCGGACACTGAAGCTTTCTTT
CDR3: CASSESSLWGADTEAFF

D: -
length: 16
size: -
J: TRBJ1-5
V: TRBV7-9
DNA: TGTGCCAGGGAACCAGGGGCGCAATATAGCAATCAGCCCCAGCATTTT
CDR3: CAREPGAQYSNQPQHF

D: TRBD2
length: 16
size: -
J: TRBJ2-7
V: TRBV6-5
DNA: TGTGCCAGCAGTTCTTACGCCGCTGGGGGGGGCTACGAGCAGTACTTC
CDR3: CASSSYAAGGGYEQYF

D: -
length: 14
size: -
J: TRBJ2-5
V: TRBV7-3
DNA: TGTGCCAGCAGTCCTAGCGCAGGGTTTCAGACCCAGTACTTC
CDR3: CASSPSAGFQTQYF

D: -
length: 14
size: -
J: TRBJ1-1
V: TRBV25-1
DNA: TGTGCCAGCACCAGCGCAAGACGGAATGCTGAAGCTTTCTTT
CDR3: CASTSARRNAEAFF

D: -
length: 17
size: -
J: TRBJ2-7
V: TRBV2
DNA: TGTGCCAGCAGTGAAGGTCTTCAGGGCCTTCGGGCCTACGAGCAGTACTTC
CDR3: CASSEGLQGLRAYEQYF

D: TRBD1
length: 13
size: -
J: TRBJ1-2
V: TRBV5-4
DNA: TGTGCCAGCAGAGCTTGGACAGGTCATGGCTACACCTTC
CDR3: CASRAWTGHGYTF

D: -
length: 14
size: -
J: TRBJ1-5
V: TRBV11-2
DNA: TGTGCCAGCAGCCCCGTAGGGGGAAATCAGCCCCAGCATTTT
CDR3: CASSPVGGNQPQHF

D: TRBD2
length: 16
size: -
J: TRBJ2-1
V: TRBV15
DNA: TGTGCCACCAGCATCGTGGAACTAGCGGGAAACAATGAGCAGTTCTTC
CDR3: CATSIVELAGNNEQFF

D: -
length: 12
size: -
J: TRBJ1-1
V: TRBV29-1
DNA: TGCAGCGTGAACCGGGGGGACACTGAAGCTTTCTTT
CDR3: CSVNRGDTEAFF

D: -
length: 14
size: -
J: TRBJ2-5
V: TRBV5-4
DNA: TGTGCCAGCAGCACGGACAGCCGAGGGGAGACCCAGTACTTC
CDR3: CASSTDSRGETQYF

D: -
length: 16
size: many
J: TRBJ2-2
V: TRBV5-1
DNA: TGCGCCAGCAGCTGGAGGCCGGACAGATCCACCGGGGAGCTGTTTTTT
CDR3: CASSWRPDRSTGELFF

D: -
length: 18
size: -
J: TRBJ1-1
V: TRBV28
DNA: TGTGCCAGCAGTTTTATCACAAACTTAGGTGGTGGCGGCACTGAAGCTTTCTTT
CDR3: CASSFITNLGGGGTEAFF

D: -
length: 14
size: -
J: TRBJ2-7
V: TRBV27
DNA: TGTGCCAGCAGTGGGGTTTCAGGGGCCTACGAGCAGTACTTC
CDR3: CASSGVSGAYEQYF

D: -
length: 14
size: -
J: TRBJ1-1
V: TRBV4-1
DNA: TGCGCCAGCAGCCTAAACAGGGTGAACACTGAAGCTTTCTTT
CDR3: CASSLNRVNTEAFF

D: -
length: 14
size: -
J: TRBJ1-1
V: TRBV5-1
DNA: TGCGCCAGCAGCTTTTCATCACAGAACACTGAAGCTTTCTTT
CDR3: CASSFSSQNTEAFF

D: -
length: 14
size: few
J: TRBJ2-2
V: TRBV7-2
DNA: TGTGCCAGCAGCTTGGGCATACACACCGGGGAGCTGTTTTTT
CDR3: CASSLGIHTGELFF

D: -
length: 13
size: -
J: TRBJ2-7
V: TRBV10-1
DNA: TGCGCCAGCAGTGAAACAGGGAGAAACGAGCAGTACTTC
CDR3: CASSETGRNEQYF

D: TRBD2
length: 14
size: once
J: TRBJ2-1
V: TRBV6-5
DNA: TGTGCCAGCAGTTATCCGAGGGCGGGGGGAGAGCAGTTCTTC
CDR3: CASSYPRAGGEQFF

D: TRBD1
length: 13
size: -
J: TRBJ1-1
V: TRBV19
DNA: TGTGCCAGTAGTATGGACAGGGAGACTGAAGCTTTCTTT
CDR3: CASSMDRETEAFF

D: -
length: 16
size: -
J: TRBJ1-2
V: TRBV4-2
DNA: TGTGCCAGCAGCCAAGGTGGGGCAGGGCTCGTCTATGGCTACACCTTC
CDR3: CASSQGGAGLVYGYTF

D: TRBD1
length: 13
size: -
J: TRBJ1-2
V: TRBV7-2
DNA: TGTGCCAGCAGTGTCGGGACAGTCAATTCCTACACCTTC
CDR3: CASSVGTVNSYTF

D: -
length: 14
size: -
J: TRBJ2-1
V: TRBV5-1
DNA: TGCGCCAGCAGCTTGGATCACTCCTACAATGAGCAGTTCTTC
CDR3: CASSLDHSYNEQFF

D: TRBD2
length: 16
size: few
J: TRBJ2-3
V: TRBV9
DNA: TGTGCCAGCAGCGTACTCAGCGGGGGGTCGACAGATACGCAGTATTTT
CDR3: CASSVLSGGSTDTQYF

D: -
length: 14
size: -
J: TRBJ1-1
V: TRBV19
DNA: TGTGCCAGTAGTATAGCAGATAGAGGGACTGAAGCTTTCTTT
CDR3: CASSIADRGTEAFF